This T cell receptor beta chain is drawn from a study of CD8 T cells in ankylosing spondylitis. Study-wide points: Disease-associated clones were CD8+ and fairly uncommon in peripheral blood. Past research had described some motif variants in reactive arthritis synovial fluid and blood.

The junction had 4 bases not matched to a gene; V was cut back by 3 bases and J by 5 bases. This CDR3 region has 14 residues. Germline CDR1 reads MNHNS; CDR2 reads SASEGT. Quantitative molecular-barcoded 5'-RACE generated the TCR beta libraries. TCRdb passed the 5' RACE reads through MiXCR, listing each CDR3 protein once. The table lists nearly 350,000 distinct CDR3 sequences, roughly 15% of them singletons. In regard to this clonotype: Its antigen is undetermined.

Input material: blood, either unsorted or a sorted T cell fraction (not recorded which). The chain couples TRBV6-1 to TRBJ1-5; 7 nucleotides agree with TRBD1. This TCR came from a male donor with ankylosing spondylitis or in good health (not recorded which). CDR3 DNA sequence: TGTGCCAGCAGTGAGGACAGGTGGGATCAGCCCCAGCATTTT. Translated, it gives CASSEDRWDQPQHF.